Shown below are 32 T cell receptor beta chains from a single sample sequenced in a study of shared T cell receptors in the human thymus. Assay: immunoSEQ multiplex PCR; the TCRdb copy retains only in-frame clones and omits some. The sample shows hundreds of thousands of clones, approximately 87% of them seen only once. The data also belong to a second study, concerning human thymus T cells.

Sequencing used thymocytes. All receptors come from a boy under two years old with a congenital heart defect.

The V and J genes are TRBV5-1 and TRBJ2-7; a possible D gene is TRBD2 (7 bases). V lost 3 bases to trimming and J lost 6 bases, with 28 bases between them. The CDR3 has 18 residues. Looked up from germline, CDR1 is SGHRS and CDR2 is YFSETQ. In DNA form, the CDR3 reads TGCGCCAGCAGCTCTCCGGGGGCAGGGAGGGGTACTACGGGCGAGCAGTACTTC. Amino acids: CASSSPGAGRGTTGEQYF.

The chain uses TRBV11-2 and TRBJ2-3; 8 bases are shared with TRBD2. Trimming removed 3 bases from V and 5 bases from J; junction bases left unmatched: 4. The CDR3 has 14 residues. CDR1 and CDR2 (germline): SGHAT, FQNNGV. CDR3 sequence: CASSFGGARDTQYF. In DNA form, the CDR3 reads TGTGCCAGCAGCTTCGGGGGGGCGCGAGATACGCAGTATTTT.

The chain is built from TRBV5-1 and TRBJ2-3; 8 bases are a match to TRBD2. CDR1 is SGHRS and CDR2 is YFSETQ in the germline V gene. This CDR3 contains 15 residues. The V and J ends lost 4 bases and 7 bases, in that order; junction bases with no gene match: 11. This chain's CDR3 is CASSTLRGGQNTQYF. In nucleotides, the CDR3 is TGCGCCAGCAGCACCCTTCGGGGGGGGCAAAATACGCAGTATTTT.

The chain links TRBV28 to TRBJ1-5, with D possibly being TRBD1 (6 bases). CDR1 and CDR2 (germline): MDHEN, SYDVKM. Trimming stripped 6 bases from V and 2 bases from J, with 11 bases between. This CDR3 comprises 14 residues. For the CDR3, the DNA is TGTGCCAGCAGGGGGGCGGGTTGCAATCAGCCCCAGCATTTT. As protein: CASRGAGCNQPQHF.

This clone has just one count. The J gene is TRBJ2-3, the V gene TRBV29-1; TRBD2 matches 10 bases. The CDR3 contains 16 residues. V was pared by 2 bases and J by 0 bases, with 5 bases of the junction left unmatched. Germline CDR1 and CDR2: SQVTM and ANQGSEA. The CDR3 protein is CSVEWTSGSSTDTQYF. DNA for the CDR3: TGCAGCGTTGAATGGACTAGCGGATCTAGCACAGATACGCAGTATTTT.

The J gene is TRBJ1-1, the V gene TRBV28; no definite D call. Germline CDR1 is MDHEN and CDR2 is SYDVKM. This CDR3 region has 12 residues. The V end lost 6 bases, the J end lost 8 bases, and 13 bases lay between the germline ends. The CDR3 here is CASRPPGAEAFF. The DNA for the CDR3 is TGTGCCAGCAGACCTCCGGGAGCCGAAGCTTTCTTT. The full variable domain, with the rest looked up from reference TRBV28 and TRBJ1-1, is DVKVTQSSRYLVKRTGEKVFLECVQDMDHENMFWYRQDPGLGLRLIYFSYDVKMKEKGDIPEGYSVSREKKERFSLILESASTNQTSMYLCASRPPGAEAFFGQGTRLTVV.

This sequence joins TRBV7-2 and TRBJ2-7; TRBD2 matches 9 bases. The V gene end was trimmed by 4 bases and the J gene end by 0 bases; junction bases not matched to a gene: 10. The CDR3 is made up of 17 amino acids. Looked up from germline, CDR1 is SGHTA and CDR2 is FQGNSA. CDR3 DNA: TGTGCCAGCAGCTCAAACTTAGCGGGAGTCAACTCCTACGAGCAGTACTTC. Translated: CASSSNLAGVNSYEQYF.

The chain has TRBV5-6 and TRBJ1-4; no reliable D call. Trimming stripped 4 bases from V and 5 bases from J, with 15 bases between. The CDR3 has 15 amino acids. CDR1 and CDR2 from the germline V gene are SGHDT and YYEEEE. The CDR3 sequence: CASSPKLGTNEKLFF. The CDR3 DNA reads as TGTGCCAGCAGCCCTAAACTCGGTACCAATGAAAAACTGTTTTTT.

This chain links TRBV12-5 with TRBJ1-2; 11 nucleotides match TRBD1. The CDR3 is 14 amino acids. V gave up 9 bases and J gave up 5 bases; unmatched junction bases: 8. The germline V gene encodes CDR1 LGHNT and CDR2 FRNRAP. CDR3 region: CASAPRDRGYGYTF. In DNA form, the CDR3 reads TGTGCTAGCGCCCCACGGGACAGGGGGTATGGCTACACCTTC. The full variable domain, completed using reference TRBV12-5 and TRBJ1-2, is DARVTQTPRHKVTEMGQEVTMRCQPILGHNTVFWYRQTMMQGLELLAYFRNRAPLDDSGMPKDRFSAEMPDATLATLKIQPSEPRDSAVYFCASAPRDRGYGYTFGSGTRLTVV.

The chain links TRBV5-1 to TRBJ1-1; D perhaps matches TRBD1 (6 bases). The ends were cut back, 5 bases at V and 1 base at J, with 15 bases in the middle. CDR1 is SGHRS, CDR2 YFSETQ, per germline. The CDR3 covers 15 residues. In DNA form, the CDR3 reads TGCGCCAGCAGAAGAGGGGGGAGGGCGAACACTGAAGCTTTCTTT. Its translation is CASRRGGRANTEAFF. Full variable domain (rest looked up from reference TRBV5-1 and TRBJ1-1): KAGVTQTPRYLIKTRGQQVTLSCSPISGHRSVSWYQQTPGQGLQFLFEYFSETQRNKGNFPGRFSGRQFSNSRSEMNVSTLELGDSALYLCASRRGGRANTEAFFGQGTRLTVV.

V and J are TRBV10-1 and TRBJ2-7, with 11 bases matching TRBD2. With V trimmed by 0 bases and J by 4 bases, 5 bases remained unmatched. This CDR3 region has 16 residues. CDR1 is WNHNN and CDR2 is SYGVQD in the germline V gene (reference sequence). The CDR3 nucleotides read TGCGCCAGCAGTGAGTCGCAGACTAGCGGGGAGTACGAGCAGTACTTC. Its protein product is CASSESQTSGEYEQYF.

This clone appeared once. The chain links TRBV25-1 to TRBJ1-1; a possible D gene is TRBD1 (5 bases). The germline gives CDR1 MGHDK, CDR2 SYGVNS. Trimming shortened V by 7 bases and J by 1 base, and 19 bases separated the two germline ends. CDR3 length: 16 amino acids. DNA for the CDR3: TGTGCCAGCACCTCTCACCGGGACTTAAGGAACACTGAAGCTTTCTTT. Translation gives CASTSHRDLRNTEAFF.

V gene TRBV11-2 combines with J gene TRBJ2-7, with TRBD1 matching 8 bases. Germline CDR1 and CDR2: SGHAT and FQNNGV. The V segment lost 3 bases and the J segment 0 bases; nucleotides outside the gene matches: 16. CDR3 size: 19 residues. CDR3 amino acids: CASSFTPLGDRSFSYEQYF. DNA of the CDR3: TGTGCCAGCAGCTTTACCCCCCTGGGGGACAGGAGTTTCTCCTACGAGCAGTACTTC.

The V and J genes are TRBV10-1 and TRBJ2-1, with TRBD2 matching over 10 bases. Per the germline V gene, CDR1 is WNHNN and CDR2 is SYGVQD (reference sequence). The CDR3 spans 18 residues. The junction had 11 bases not matched to a gene; V was cut back by 0 bases and J by 6 bases. CDR3 sequence: CASSESRNPSGSGNEQFF. The CDR3 DNA reads as TGCGCCAGCAGTGAGTCGAGAAACCCTAGCGGGAGTGGCAATGAGCAGTTCTTC.

The chain links TRBV5-4 to TRBJ2-5; no clear D. The germline V and J ends were trimmed by 1 base and 2 bases, with 6 bases remaining between them. The CDR3 sequence is 13 residues long. From germline, CDR1 is SGHNT and CDR2 YYREEE (reference sequence). CDR3 sequence reads: CASSLTQQETQYF. CDR3 bases: TGTGCCAGCAGCTTGACACAGCAAGAGACCCAGTACTTC.

For this clone: This specimen includes other DNA sequences encoding the same CDR3. The V call is TRBV30, the J call TRBJ1-6; D may be TRBD1 (5 bases). The CDR3 has 15 residues. Germline V gives CDR1 GTSNPN, CDR2 SVGIG (reference sequence). V lost 4 bases and J 2 bases, leaving 12 bases between the germline ends. CDR3 sequence: CAWNGGDPYNSPLHF. The CDR3 DNA sequence: TGTGCCTGGAACGGAGGGGACCCCTATAATTCACCCCTCCACTTT.

The chain recombines TRBV4-3 with TRBJ2-2; a weak D match, TRBD2 (5 bases). The V gene lost 4 bases and the J gene lost 7 bases, with 10 bases spanning the gap. The length of the CDR3 is 13 residues. Looked up from germline, CDR1 is LGHNA and CDR2 is YSLEER. In DNA form, the CDR3 reads TGCGCCAGCAGCCCGCGGGTGGACGGGGAGCTGTTTTTT. This gives the protein CASSPRVDGELFF.

This rearrangement joins TRBV27 to TRBJ2-7; 11 bases are a match to TRBD1. CDR1 MNHEY and CDR2 SMNVEV come from the germline V gene (reference sequence). With V trimmed by 3 bases and J by 7 bases, 11 bases remained unmatched. This CDR3 has 16 residues. DNA for the CDR3: TGTGCCAGCAGTTTGAAGGGGACAGGGGGAATCGGGGAGCAGTACTTC. This sequence encodes CASSLKGTGGIGEQYF.

This chain connects TRBV9 to TRBJ1-2; the match to TRBD1 covers 7 bases. Germline V gene data show CDR1 as SGDLS and CDR2 as YYNGEE. With 3 bases clipped from V and 7 bases from J, the junction kept 6 bases outside the gene matches. The CDR3 runs to 13 residues. The CDR3 region is CASSEAHRGGYTF. CDR3 sequence (DNA): TGTGCCAGCAGCGAAGCCCACAGGGGTGGCTACACCTTC.

The V call is TRBV29-1, the J call TRBJ2-7; TRBD1 might be the D (5 bases). Germline CDR1 reads SQVTM; CDR2 reads ANQGSEA. The CDR3 is made up of 11 amino acids. V lost 4 bases and J lost 4, with 8 bases in between. The CDR3 nucleotides read TGCAGCGTTGGACAGCCTTACGAGCAGTACTTC. It codes for CSVGQPYEQYF.

V is TRBV19 and J is TRBJ2-5; 7 bases are a match to TRBD2. Losses at the gene ends were 2 bases for V and 5 bases for J; bases not matched to a gene: 11. The CDR3 runs 16 residues. Germline V CDR1 and CDR2: LNHDA, SQIVND (reference sequence). CDR3 sequence (DNA): TGTGCCAGTAGTATATCCCCAAGCGCGGGAGCTGAGACCCAGTACTTC. The encoded protein is CASSISPSAGAETQYF.

The chain uses TRBV5-6 and TRBJ1-2; D gene ambiguous. The CDR3 has 15 amino acids. CDR1 SGHDT and CDR2 YYEEEE come from the germline V gene. The V end lost 2 bases, the J end lost 3 bases, and 14 bases lay between the germline ends. The CDR3 bases are TGTGCCAGCAGCTTCGGCCGACTTTTTTACTATGGCTACACCTTC. Protein: CASSFGRLFYYGYTF.

V gene TRBV28 combines with J gene TRBJ2-7, with D possibly matching TRBD1 (6 bases). Germline CDR1 and CDR2: MDHEN and SYDVKM. The CDR3 sequence is 14 residues long. Between the trimmed V and J ends, which lost 4 bases and 2 bases, there was a span of 12 bases. CDR3 sequence (DNA): TGTGCCAGCAGTTCTCTTGGACAGACCTACGAGCAGTACTTC. Amino acids: CASSSLGQTYEQYF.

The V gene is TRBV5-1, the J gene TRBJ2-1; 7 bases line up with TRBD1. Germline values: CDR1 SGHRS, CDR2 YFSETQ. Germline trimming cut 0 bases from V and 4 bases from J; bases unmatched to any gene: 7. The CDR3 length is 16 residues. The CDR3 coding sequence is TGCGCCAGCAGCTTGGGGGCCAGGGGGAATTACAATGAGCAGTTCTTC. Translation: CASSLGARGNYNEQFF.

The V gene is TRBV18, the J gene TRBJ2-7, with 8 positions matching TRBD2. Germline CDR1 KGHSH, CDR2 LQKENI. With V trimmed by 3 bases and J by 6 bases, 16 bases remained unmatched. The CDR3 consists of 17 residues. In DNA form, the CDR3 reads TGTGCCAGCTCACCCTCCACGGGAGGGGGAAGTAGCACCGAGCAGTACTTC. Protein sequence: CASSPSTGGGSSTEQYF.

The sample holds one count of this clone. J is TRBJ2-1 and V is TRBV29-1, with 10 positions matching TRBD2. This CDR3 has 19 residues. V gave up 7 bases and J gave up 1 base; unmatched junction bases: 19. Germline CDR1 is SQVTM and CDR2 is ANQGSEA. The CDR3 spells CSARLVLAGTLMSYNEQFF. In DNA form, the CDR3 reads TGCAGCGCACGACTGGTACTAGCGGGGACTCTAATGTCCTACAATGAGCAGTTCTTC.

The chain uses TRBV4-2 and TRBJ2-1, with D perhaps TRBD2 (5 bases). The CDR3 is 12 residues long. Germline V lookup: CDR1 LGHNA, CDR2 YNFKEQ. V was trimmed by 0 bases and J by 15 bases, leaving 12 bases between them. CDR3 amino acids: CASSQDAVGRFF. CDR3 bases: TGTGCCAGCAGCCAAGATGCGGTAGGGAGGTTCTTC.

The chain uses TRBV19 and TRBJ2-1; no definite D call. This CDR3 region has 15 residues. Germline-derived CDR1 and CDR2 are LNHDA and SQIVND (reference sequence). Trimming removed 6 bases at V and 16 bases at J, with 28 bases between. The chain's CDR3 is CASSTYIAGSWLSFF. The DNA of the CDR3 is TGTGCCAGTAGCACCTATATCGCCGGGTCTTGGCTTTCCTTCTTC.

This rearrangement joins TRBV25-1 to TRBJ2-1; D is uncertain. V was clipped by 4 bases and J by 0 bases, with 16 bases between them. The CDR3 sequence is 17 residues long. Germline CDR1 MGHDK, CDR2 SYGVNS. CDR3 nucleotides: TGTGCCAGCAGTGCCACCCACGGGTATCACTCCTACAATGAGCAGTTCTTC. Protein: CASSATHGYHSYNEQFF.

V and J are TRBV19 and TRBJ2-7; D remains unclear. This CDR3 is 14 amino acids long. V was cut by 1 base and J by 3 bases, with 10 bases left in between. Germline V gives CDR1 LNHDA, CDR2 SQIVND (reference sequence). CDR3 residues: CASSIGHSLYEQYF. CDR3 coding DNA: TGTGCCAGTAGTATAGGACACAGCCTCTACGAGCAGTACTTC.

This chain links TRBV10-1 with TRBJ2-3, with TRBD2 identical over 7 bases. Germline CDR1 and CDR2: WNHNN and SYGVQD (reference sequence). V was clipped by 8 bases and J by 6 bases; unmatched bases: 14. This CDR3 is built from 15 residues. CDR3 bases: TGCGCCAGCGGGGCCGGGGACTATAAAGCGGATACGCAGTATTTT. This sequence encodes CASGAGDYKADTQYF.

The CDR3 here is CASSLSRQIGEQYF. CDR3 DNA sequence: TGTGCCAGCAGCTTATCACGACAGATAGGCGAGCAGTACTTC. The V and J genes are TRBV7-2 and TRBJ2-7; possible D gene TRBD1, 5 bases. Deletions cut 2 bases from V and 6 bases from J, with 14 bases between. The germline V gene encodes CDR1 SGHTA and CDR2 FQGNSA. The length of the CDR3 is 14 residues.